The rows below give T cell receptor beta chains drawn from one sample of a study of blood T cell repertoires in COVID-19. Sequencing was performed with immunoSEQ multiplex PCR; in TCRdb, only in-frame clones are kept and a portion is missing. The sample has a few hundred thousand clones, about nine tenths seen once; the top ten hold less than 11%. The sequencing sample was made of PBMCs or T cells enriched from blood (not recorded which). These receptors were collected from a woman younger than 30 who had recovered from COVID-19. Both conserved end residues are part of each CDR3. A D gene is named only where the DNA matches it firmly. Clone size is not always given. Where it is, it says once, few, many or a class for expanded clones.

cdr3_aa,cdr3_nt,v_call,d_call,j_call,clone_size
CASSHRVYNEQFF,TGTGCCAGCAGTCACAGGGTCTACAATGAGCAGTTCTTC,TRBV27,-,TRBJ2-1,-
CARWGRSYEQYF,TGTGCCAGATGGGGGCGCTCCTACGAGCAGTACTTC,TRBV7-9,-,TRBJ2-7,-
CASSLGGRDTQYF,TGCGCCAGCAGCTTGGGCGGGAGAGATACGCAGTATTTT,TRBV5-1,TRBD2,TRBJ2-3,-
CASSLQGGQETQYF,TGTGCCAGCAGTTTACAGGGGGGCCAAGAGACCCAGTACTTC,TRBV6-5,TRBD1,TRBJ2-5,-
CASSPGVLRDTEAFF,TGTGCCAGCTCACCCGGAGTACTGCGGGACACTGAAGCTTTCTTT,TRBV18,-,TRBJ1-1,once
CASSISGLLADTQYF,TGCGCCAGCAGCATATCGGGACTCCTGGCAGATACGCAGTATTTT,TRBV4-1,-,TRBJ2-3,-
CASRRISGLQPQHF,TGTGCCAGTAGACGGATTTCAGGACTTCAGCCCCAGCATTTT,TRBV19,-,TRBJ1-5,-
CASSLGFSYGYTF,TGTGCCAGCAGCTTAGGCTTCAGCTATGGCTACACCTTC,TRBV7-2,-,TRBJ1-2,-
CASSHTGTGTLDTEAFF,TGCGCCAGCAGCCATACCGGGACAGGGACCTTGGACACTGAAGCTTTCTTT,TRBV5-1,TRBD1,TRBJ1-1,-
CASSPARAYEQYF,TGTGCCAGCAGCCCGGCCAGGGCCTACGAGCAGTACTTC,TRBV27,-,TRBJ2-7,-
CASSPGTGPLRGYTF,TGTGCCAGCAGCCCCGGGACAGGGCCCTTGCGGGGCTACACCTTC,TRBV13,TRBD1,TRBJ1-2,-
CASSFIQTPEAFF,TGTGCCAGCAGCTTTATTCAGACACCTGAAGCTTTCTTT,TRBV7-9,-,TRBJ1-1,-
CASSLGGTGFYEQYF,TGTGCCAGCAGCTTAGGTGGGACAGGGTTCTACGAGCAGTACTTC,TRBV7-3,TRBD1,TRBJ2-7,-
CASTVTGGDSPLHF,TGCGCCAGCACCGTTACAGGGGGAGATTCACCCCTCCACTTT,TRBV5-1,TRBD1,TRBJ1-6,-
CASSEVGGTPTDTQYF,TGTGCCAGCAGTGAAGTGGGGGGGACTCCCACAGATACGCAGTATTTT,TRBV6-4,TRBD2,TRBJ2-3,-
CASSPQGAEGNTIYF,TGTGCCAGCAGCCCCCAGGGGGCAGAAGGAAACACCATATATTTT,TRBV3-1/TRBV3-2,TRBD1,TRBJ1-3,-
CASTQNRGAYEQYF,TGTGCCAGTACCCAAAACAGGGGAGCCTACGAGCAGTACTTC,TRBV19,TRBD1,TRBJ2-7,-
CASSGRDSTDTQYF,TGTGCCAGCAGCGGGAGGGATAGCACAGATACGCAGTATTTT,TRBV7-9,TRBD2,TRBJ2-3,-
CASSQAVGLAGGVETQYF,TGTGCCAGCAGCCAAGCAGTAGGACTAGCGGGAGGGGTAGAGACCCAGTACTTC,TRBV4-2,TRBD2,TRBJ2-5,-
CASSWRAIGSPLHF,TGTGCCAGCAGTTGGAGGGCGATCGGATCACCCCTCCACTTT,TRBV2,-,TRBJ1-6,-
CASSSRARINYGYTF,TGTGCCAGCAGTTCGAGGGCGCGGATTAACTATGGCTACACCTTC,TRBV6-5,-,TRBJ1-2,-
CASSETSGQDTQYF,TGTGCCAGCAGCGAGACTAGCGGCCAGGATACGCAGTATTTT,TRBV7-9,TRBD2,TRBJ2-3,-
CASSLPRAGELFF,TGTGCCAGCAGCTTACCCCGGGCCGGGGAGCTGTTTTTT,TRBV7-9,-,TRBJ2-2,-
CASSFQGQGRGGYTF,TGTGCCAGCAGTTTTCAAGGACAGGGGCGGGGCGGCTACACCTTC,TRBV27,TRBD1,TRBJ1-2,once
CASSQMQGANYGYTF,TGTGCCAGCAGTCAAATGCAGGGGGCTAACTATGGCTACACCTTC,TRBV11-1,TRBD1,TRBJ1-2,-
CASNQGSTEAFF,TGTGCCAGCAACCAGGGAAGCACTGAAGCTTTCTTT,TRBV28,-,TRBJ1-1,-
CASRTTGELFF,TGCGCCAGCAGAACTACCGGGGAGCTGTTTTTT,TRBV5-1,-,TRBJ2-2,many
CASSLGQGNTEAFF,TGCGCCAGCAGCCTTGGACAGGGGAACACTGAAGCTTTCTTT,TRBV4-1,TRBD1,TRBJ1-1,-
CASSSGRLNEQFF,TGTGCCAGCAGCTCCGGGAGACTCAATGAGCAGTTCTTC,TRBV28,-,TRBJ2-1,-
CASSSRGLAGVVTGELFF,TGCGCCAGCAGTTCCCGGGGACTAGCGGGAGTAGTCACCGGGGAGCTGTTTTTT,TRBV5-1,TRBD2,TRBJ2-2,-
CASSFRGRWNTEAFF,TGTGCCAGCAGCTTCAGGGGGAGGTGGAACACTGAAGCTTTCTTT,TRBV11-2,TRBD1,TRBJ1-1,-
CAWSLGTDNSPLHF,TGTGCCTGGAGTCTCGGGACAGATAATTCACCCCTCCACTTT,TRBV30,TRBD1,TRBJ1-6,-
CASSDRVSSYEQYF,TGTGCCAGTAGCGACAGGGTTTCCTCCTACGAGCAGTACTTC,TRBV19,TRBD1,TRBJ2-7,-
CAISESGRAGAGELFF,TGTGCCATCAGTGAGTCAGGGAGGGCCGGGGCCGGGGAGCTGTTTTTT,TRBV10-3,TRBD2,TRBJ2-2,-
CASSFPTETGTVSYNEQFF,TGTGCCAGCAGCTTTCCCACCGAGACCGGGACAGTCTCCTACAATGAGCAGTTCTTC,TRBV7-6,TRBD1,TRBJ2-1,once
CASSRTSGSYEQYF,TGTGCCAGCAGTCGGACTAGCGGGAGCTACGAGCAGTACTTC,TRBV11-2,TRBD2,TRBJ2-7,-
CASSWGLAGGYTDNEQFF,TGCGCCAGCAGCTGGGGACTAGCGGGAGGCTATACCGACAATGAGCAGTTCTTC,TRBV5-1,TRBD2,TRBJ2-1,-
CAWSPGESPLHF,TGTGCCTGGAGTCCCGGGGAATCACCCCTCCACTTT,TRBV30,-,TRBJ1-6,-
CASSQDSGYGYTF,TGTGCCAGCAGCCAAGATAGCGGCTATGGCTACACCTTC,TRBV4-2,-,TRBJ1-2,-
CAWSVKRTGTGVYEQYF,TGTGCCTGGAGTGTAAAGAGGACCGGGACAGGGGTTTACGAGCAGTACTTC,TRBV30,TRBD1,TRBJ2-7,-
CASSIVPGTGGSPLHF,TGTGCCAGTAGTATAGTTCCCGGGACAGGCGGTTCACCCCTCCACTTT,TRBV19,TRBD1,TRBJ1-6,-
CASSLSGLVAEAFF,TGCGCCAGCAGCTTGTCAGGGTTGGTCGCTGAAGCTTTCTTT,TRBV5-1,-,TRBJ1-1,-
CSAKTGGSANEKLFF,TGCAGCGCCAAAACAGGGGGCTCTGCTAATGAAAAACTGTTTTTT,TRBV29-1,TRBD1,TRBJ1-4,-
CASSLEGAGGLYEQYF,TGTGCCAGCAGCTTAGAAGGGGCAGGGGGCCTCTACGAGCAGTACTTC,TRBV7-6,TRBD1,TRBJ2-7,-
CASSDPAWVAGDVDEQFF,TGCGCCAGCAGTGACCCCGCGTGGGTAGCGGGGGATGTAGATGAGCAGTTCTTC,TRBV10-2,TRBD2,TRBJ2-1,-
CASSLPPRLAGNNEQFF,TGTGCCAGCAGCCTCCCTCCCAGACTAGCGGGGAACAATGAGCAGTTCTTC,TRBV28,TRBD2,TRBJ2-1,-
CASSRQSSNQPQHF,TGTGCCAGCAGCAGGCAGTCGAGCAATCAGCCCCAGCATTTT,TRBV6-5,-,TRBJ1-5,few
CASSPDSINYGYTF,TGCGCCAGCAGCCCGGACAGTATTAACTATGGCTACACCTTC,TRBV5-1,-,TRBJ1-2,-
CASSPDGTSVNNEQFF,TGTGCCAGCAGCCCGGACGGGACTAGCGTGAACAATGAGCAGTTCTTC,TRBV5-8,TRBD2,TRBJ2-1,-
CASSLRRVGTGELFF,TGTGCCAGCAGTTTACGCAGGGTAGGGACCGGGGAGCTGTTTTTT,TRBV28,-,TRBJ2-2,-
CASSPTSGGRYEQYF,TGTGCCAGCTCACCAACGTCGGGGGGCAGGTACGAGCAGTACTTC,TRBV18,-,TRBJ2-7,-
CASSLGLASNYEQYF,TGTGCCAGCAGCTTGGGGCTAGCGTCGAACTACGAGCAGTACTTC,TRBV5-4,-,TRBJ2-7,-